A single T cell receptor (beta chain) is shown here with its context. Its cognate antigen is unknown. The source of the sample is a study of somatic mutations in cytotoxic T cells in rheumatoid arthritis. Study as a whole: Among the T-cell populations stained with V beta antibodies, some were separated by flow sorting at nearly 100% purity, including V beta1+ cells whose TCRB was sequenced. Overall study findings and caveats: Only rheumatoid arthritis patients, not healthy controls, showed CD8+ clonality increasing with age.

Germline CDR1 SGHDT, CDR2 YYEEEE. Trimming removed 4 bases at V and 6 bases at J, with 11 bases between. The CDR3 spans 13 residues. Produced via immunoSEQ multiplex PCR; TCRdb's table is partial and in-frame only. The profile covers 25,000 to 30,000 clones, with more than 75% appearing a single time and around 5.1% taken by the ten largest. The sequence was obtained from a man between 45 and 60 years old in good health. The chain carries TRBV5-6 and TRBJ2-1; no clear D gene. The sequenced sample was CD8+ T cells sorted from blood. CDR3 loop: CASSLTWANEQFF. As DNA, the CDR3 is TGTGCCAGCAGCCTTACGTGGGCCAATGAGCAGTTCTTC.